Shown below are 19 T cell receptor beta chains from a single sample sequenced in a study of beta chain features in type 1 diabetes. The isolated RNA, all of it, was reverse transcribed, so expressed TCRB transcripts were what got sequenced. The protocol was immunoSEQ multiplex PCR, while the TCRdb copy is restricted to in-frame clones and leaves out a portion. Found here are about 360,000 clones, around an eighth of them singletons; the top ten hold 0.017%. Sequencing was performed on naive CD4+ T cells from blood. The receptor source for this set is a man between 18 and 35 years old in good health.

The V call is TRBV7-3, the J call TRBJ2-3; 12 bases map to TRBD2. The V gene's germline CDR1 is SGHTA and CDR2 FQGTGA. The CDR3 totals 18 residues. V lost 1 base, J lost 1 base, and 6 bases stayed unmatched. The DNA for the CDR3 is TGTGCCAGCAGCTTAAGGTTTCCTAGCGGGAGGGGCACAGATACGCAGTATTTT. As protein: CASSLRFPSGRGTDTQYF.

The chain uses TRBV7-2 and TRBJ2-7, with no clear D. The CDR3 totals 15 residues. The germline V gene has CDR1 SGHTA and CDR2 FQGNSA. Trimming cost V 4 bases and J 0 bases, with 13 bases left between them. The CDR3 bases are TGTGCCAGCAGCTCCGAATCTTCCAGCTCCTACGAGCAGTACTTC. It translates to CASSSESSSSYEQYF.

The CDR3 is CASSQDRELGEQYF. The CDR3 DNA follows: TGTGCCAGCAGCCAAGACAGGGAGTTAGGCGAGCAGTACTTC. J is TRBJ2-7 and V is TRBV7-2; 7 positions match TRBD1. The length of the CDR3 is 14 residues. The germline V gene encodes CDR1 SGHTA and CDR2 FQGNSA. V shed 5 bases and J 6 bases; nucleotides not matched to a gene: 10.

In this sample, this clone turned up a few times. The CDR3 is CASSLHWGTGSRMDEQYF. The CDR3 region has the DNA TGTGCCAGCAGTTTACATTGGGGGACAGGGTCTCGCATGGACGAGCAGTACTTC. V and J are TRBV28 and TRBJ2-7, with TRBD1 matching 9 bases. The J segment lost 5 bases and the V segment lost 2 bases, leaving 16 bases of the junction unmatched. Looked up from germline, CDR1 is MDHEN and CDR2 is SYDVKM. The CDR3 runs 18 residues.

The CDR3 bases are TGTGCCAGCAGCGTAGAACTAGAGCCCCAGCATTTT. The encoded protein is CASSVELEPQHF. The chain is built from TRBV9 and TRBJ1-5; D is undetermined. The CDR3 has 12 amino acids. CDR1 is SGDLS and CDR2 is YYNGEE in the germline V gene. V lost 0 bases, J lost 8 bases, and 6 bases lay in between.

This clone was picked up a small number of times. CDR3 sequence: CASSKLGGTYEQYF. CDR3 DNA: TGTGCCAGCAGCAAATTAGGCGGGACCTACGAGCAGTACTTC. This sequence joins TRBV21-1 and TRBJ2-7; TRBD2, as called in the table, went unchecked against the DNA. TRBV21-1 is a recognized pseudogene. The CDR3 is made up of 14 amino acids.

The V gene is TRBV28, the J gene TRBJ2-4; 10 bases are a match to TRBD1. The germline V gene has CDR1 MDHEN and CDR2 SYDVKM. This CDR3 spans 18 amino acids. V was clipped by 4 bases and J by 4 bases; unmatched bases: 13. The chain's CDR3 is CASSYKLGTGVFKNIQYF. Written as DNA, the CDR3 is TGTGCCAGCAGTTATAAGTTAGGGACAGGGGTGTTTAAAAACATTCAGTACTTC.

This rearrangement joins TRBV18 to TRBJ2-2, with TRBD2 identical over 7 bases. This CDR3 contains 15 residues. Looked up from germline, CDR1 is KGHSH and CDR2 is LQKENI. After removal of 6 bases from V and 0 bases from J, the junction contained 4 bases not matched to a gene. For the CDR3, the DNA is TGTGCCAGCTCGATCACTAGCGCGAACACCGGGGAGCTGTTTTTT. This sequence encodes CASSITSANTGELFF.

V is TRBV4-3 and J is TRBJ2-6; 7 bases agree with TRBD1. Germline V gives CDR1 LGHNA, CDR2 YSLEER. This CDR3 spans 18 amino acids. The V segment lost 1 base and the J segment 2 bases; nucleotides outside the gene matches: 8. The CDR3 reads CASSQAAGGGTGANVLTF. CDR3 coding DNA: TGCGCCAGCAGCCAAGCGGCAGGGGGTGGAACTGGGGCCAACGTCCTGACTTTC.

This clone showed up just a few times. The V and J genes are TRBV28 and TRBJ2-7, with TRBD1 matching over 7 bases. The germline V gene has CDR1 MDHEN and CDR2 SYDVKM. The V segment lost 6 bases and the J segment 2 bases; nucleotides outside the gene matches: 1. This CDR3 is built from 12 residues. Here the CDR3 reads CASRDRTYEQYF. The CDR3 coding sequence is TGTGCCAGCAGGGACAGGACCTACGAGCAGTACTTC.

V and J are TRBV30 and TRBJ1-2, with a tentative D call TRBD1 (5 bases). CDR1 GTSNPN and CDR2 SVGIG come from the germline V gene (reference sequence). The CDR3 extends over 16 amino acids. V lost 2 bases and J lost 0, with 16 bases in between. CDR3 nucleotide sequence: TGTGCCTGGAGTTTAGGAATGCCAGGGACTAACTATGGCTACACCTTC. Translated: CAWSLGMPGTNYGYTF.

The chain has TRBV30 and TRBJ1-5, with D perhaps matching TRBD1 (5 bases). The ends were cut back, 2 bases at V and 2 bases at J, with 10 bases in the middle. Germline assignment: CDR1 GTSNPN and CDR2 SVGIG (reference sequence). This CDR3 comprises 14 residues. The CDR3: CAWSSEGGNQPQHF. The CDR3 DNA follows: TGTGCCTGGAGTTCAGAAGGGGGCAATCAGCCCCAGCATTTT.

This clone was recorded a few times. The chain combines TRBV11-3 with TRBJ2-5, with 7 bases identical to TRBD1. The V segment lost 5 bases and the J segment 2 bases; nucleotides outside the gene matches: 5. Germline CDR1 and CDR2: SGHNT and YENEEA. This CDR3 has 14 amino acids. CDR3 nucleotides: TGTGCCAGCAGCCTCAACAGGGGACAAGAGACCCAGTACTTC. Protein sequence: CASSLNRGQETQYF.

The V and J genes are TRBV7-2 and TRBJ2-2, with no clear D. In germline, CDR1 is SGHTA, CDR2 FQGNSA. Trimming shortened V by 3 bases and J by 8 bases, and 13 bases separated the two germline ends. The CDR3 consists of 14 residues. The DNA of the CDR3 is TGTGCCAGCAGCTTCCTTATACAGTTTGGGGAGCTGTTTTTT. It is translated as CASSFLIQFGELFF.

This chain joins TRBV28 and TRBJ2-7; D remains unclear. The CDR3 has 12 residues. The germline gives CDR1 MDHEN, CDR2 SYDVKM. V was clipped by 3 bases and J by 11 bases, with 14 bases between them. DNA of the CDR3: TGTGCCAGCAGTTTGAGAAACAGCCTCAAGTACTTC. Translation: CASSLRNSLKYF. The variable domain in full, completed from reference TRBV28 and TRBJ2-7, reads DVKVTQSSRYLVKRTGEKVFLECVQDMDHENMFWYRQDPGLGLRLIYFSYDVKMKEKGDIPEGYSVSREKKERFSLILESASTNQTSMYLCASSLRNSLKYFGPGTRLTVT.

The chain uses TRBV7-2 and TRBJ2-3; tentatively, D is TRBD1 (5 bases). With 1 base removed from V and 2 bases from J, the gap between germline ends came to 13 bases. Germline CDR1 and CDR2: SGHTA and FQGNSA. This CDR3 contains 16 residues. CDR3 protein: CASSLGPTGNTDTQYF. The CDR3 DNA reads TGTGCCAGCAGCTTAGGACCTACAGGCAACACAGATACGCAGTATTTT.

DNA for the CDR3: TGCGCCAGCAGCCAAGAAAGTCAATGGACAGGGCATAGCAATCAGCCCCAGCATTTT. This codes for CASSQESQWTGHSNQPQHF. The gene calls are TRBV4-1 and TRBJ1-5; 8 bases are shared with TRBD1. This CDR3 is built from 19 residues. Germline loops: CDR1 MGHRA, CDR2 YSYEKL. Trimming removed 0 bases from V and 0 bases from J; junction bases left unmatched: 10.

CDR3 DNA sequence: TGTGCCAGCAGCCAAGATTCTAGCGGGGGCTACCGGAGACCCGGGGAGCTGTTTTTT. Protein sequence: CASSQDSSGGYRRPGELFF. The rearrangement links TRBV4-2 to TRBJ2-2, with TRBD2 matching over 10 bases. Germline V lookup: CDR1 LGHNA, CDR2 YNFKEQ. There are 19 residues in the CDR3. V lost 0 bases and J lost 6; bases outside the gene matches: 13.

The chain recombines TRBV5-1 with TRBJ2-7; a weak D match, TRBD1 (6 bases). CDR3 length: 16 amino acids. Trimming stripped 0 bases from V and 3 bases from J, with 16 bases between. CDR1 and CDR2 from the germline V gene are SGHRS and YFSETQ. Written as DNA, the CDR3 is TGCGCCAGCAGCTTGGGACCGACAGGATCCAACTACGAGCAGTACTTC. Translated, it gives CASSLGPTGSNYEQYF. The variable domain in full, with the rest retrieved from reference TRBV5-1 and TRBJ2-7, is KAGVTQTPRYLIKTRGQQVTLSCSPISGHRSVSWYQQTPGQGLQFLFEYFSETQRNKGNFPGRFSGRQFSNSRSEMNVSTLELGDSALYLCASSLGPTGSNYEQYFGPGTRLTVT.